This T cell receptor beta chain was identified in a study of control samples from healthy donors and cancer patients. The trim removed 5 bases at V and 5 bases at J, leaving 4 bases unmatched. The CDR3 contains 13 residues. The germline CDR1 and CDR2 sequences are LNHDA and SQIVND (reference sequence). Assay used: immunoSEQ multiplex PCR; TCRdb lists only in-frame clones, some missing. The sample records over 45,000 clones, roughly 90% being singletons. The chain couples TRBV19 to TRBJ2-3, with TRBD1 matching 7 bases. The source material was PBMCs. The sequence came from a middle-aged man with colorectal cancer. Here the CDR3 reads CASSDRVGDTQYF. CDR3 sequence (DNA): TGTGCCAGTAGTGACAGGGTCGGAGATACGCAGTATTTT.